The T cell receptor beta chain described here comes from a study of cytomegalovirus exposure and HLA in healthy donors. Study information: Unique TCR beta sequences numbering about 100 million came from 150 million to 200 million T cells in an earlier analysis. About 85 million unique TCRs from HLA-typed donors were held in an early release of data. General observations from the study: There were some V segments, including TRBV6-2 and TRBV6-3, excluded as indistinguishable. There were reportedly fewer N-insertions in an Asian-associated ancestry cluster than the approximately 670-donor mean, in a later analysis.

For this clone: Antigen: not known.

PCR used 60 Vbeta primers and 13 Jbeta primers. TCRdb keeps only in-frame clones here, not all; method: immunoSEQ multiplex PCR. Here the sample spans tens of thousands of clones, around 84% being singletons. The CDR3 is 15 amino acids. V lost 9 bases, J lost 6 bases, and 20 bases lay in between. Germline V gene data show CDR1 as SNHLY and CDR2 as FYNNEI. This clonotype was sampled from a male donor in good health and CMV-seronegative. This chain uses TRBV2 with TRBJ2-2; perhaps TRBD1 as D (5 bases). Sequencing used PBMCs. CDR3 in amino acids: CASTDQGGVAGELFF. DNA of the CDR3: TGTGCCAGTACGGATCAGGGTGGGGTAGCCGGGGAGCTGTTTTTT.